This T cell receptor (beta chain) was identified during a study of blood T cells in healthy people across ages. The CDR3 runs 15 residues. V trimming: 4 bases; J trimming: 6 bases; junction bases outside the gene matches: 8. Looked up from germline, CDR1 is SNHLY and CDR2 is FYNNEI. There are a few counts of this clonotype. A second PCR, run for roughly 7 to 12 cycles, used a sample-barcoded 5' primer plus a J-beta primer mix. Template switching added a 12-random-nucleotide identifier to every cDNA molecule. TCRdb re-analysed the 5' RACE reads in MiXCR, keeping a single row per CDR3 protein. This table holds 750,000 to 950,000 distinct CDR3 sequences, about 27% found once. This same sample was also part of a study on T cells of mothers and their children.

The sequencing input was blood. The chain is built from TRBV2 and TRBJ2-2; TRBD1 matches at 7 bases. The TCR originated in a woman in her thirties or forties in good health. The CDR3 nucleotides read TGTGCCAGCAGTGCAGACAGGGAATTCCCCGGGGAGCTGTTTTTT. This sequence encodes CASSADREFPGELFF.